The present T cell receptor (gamma chain) was sequenced within a study of γδ T cells in repeated Plasmodium falciparum infection. Study-wide context: Four controlled malaria infections with P. falciparum NF54 spanned roughly 97 weeks. Sampling occurred at baseline, pre-infection for selected infections, and 21 days post-infection.

TCRdb re-processed the multiplex PCR reads using CATT. The profile shows 25,000 to 30,000 gamma-chain clones, about 3% of them singletons. Sample share makes this clone medium-sized. One end of the junction fails to match germline, which may point to a read error. What was sequenced was gamma-delta T cells from blood. The TCR was taken from a pool of human donors (malaria-infected and uninfected, not separated).

Written as DNA, the CDR3 is TGTGCCTTGTGGGAGGTGGAAGATAAGAAGCTCTTT. Its protein is CALWEVEDKKLF. J is TRGJ1 or TRGJ2 and V is TRGV9. CDR1 is GITISATS, CDR2 ISYDGTV, per germline (reference sequence). The CDR3 extends over 12 amino acids.